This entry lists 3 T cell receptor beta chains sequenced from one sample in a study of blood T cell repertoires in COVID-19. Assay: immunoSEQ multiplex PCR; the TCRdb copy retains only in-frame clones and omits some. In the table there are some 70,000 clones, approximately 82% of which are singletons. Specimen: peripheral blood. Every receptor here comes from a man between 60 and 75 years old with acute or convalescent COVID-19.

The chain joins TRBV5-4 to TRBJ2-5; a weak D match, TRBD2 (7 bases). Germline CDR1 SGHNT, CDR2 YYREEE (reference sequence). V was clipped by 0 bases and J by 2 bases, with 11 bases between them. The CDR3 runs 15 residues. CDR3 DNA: TGTGCCAGCAGCTTGGCGGGGGGCCAACAAGAGACCCAGTACTTC. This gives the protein CASSLAGGQQETQYF.

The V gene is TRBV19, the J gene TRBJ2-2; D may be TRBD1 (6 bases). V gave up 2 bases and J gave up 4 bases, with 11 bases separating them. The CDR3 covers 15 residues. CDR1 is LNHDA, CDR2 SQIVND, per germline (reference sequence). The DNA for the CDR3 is TGTGCCAGTAGTATACTGGGGGCGAGCACCGGGGAGCTGTTTTTT. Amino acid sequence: CASSILGASTGELFF.

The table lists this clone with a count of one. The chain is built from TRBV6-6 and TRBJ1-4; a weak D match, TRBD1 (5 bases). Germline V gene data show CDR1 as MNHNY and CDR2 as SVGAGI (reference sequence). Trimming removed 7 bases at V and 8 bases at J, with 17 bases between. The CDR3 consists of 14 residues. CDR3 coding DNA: TGTGCCAGCACGCTAAAACCACACAGGGAAAAACTGTTTTTT. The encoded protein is CASTLKPHREKLFF.